A few counts support the clone carrying this T cell receptor beta chain. Its specificity is not known. This sample stems from a study of STAT5B mutations in CD4+ large granular lymphocyte leukemia. Looking at the study overall: The CDR3 'QG' motif was associated with a particular HLA allele among healthy donors. Study observations and caveats: 8/27 top patient clones versus 2/35 control clones were TRBV06-family.

CDR3 length: 13 amino acids. V lost 5 bases and J 7 bases, leaving 15 bases between the germline ends. The germline V gene encodes CDR1 SEHNR and CDR2 FQNEAQ (reference sequence). The survey-level immunoSEQ assay was used. Sequencing used immunoSEQ multiplex PCR; TCRdb keeps in-frame clones, though not all of them. The data show 20,000 or so clones, 75% seen once. The sample consisted of CD4+ T cells from blood buffy coats. This TCR derives from a human donor in good health. This chain connects TRBV7-9 to TRBJ2-7; either TRBD1 or TRBD2 may fit D (5 bases each). This CDR3 is CASSDGRGGEQYF. CDR3 bases: TGTGCCAGCAGCGATGGCCGGGGCGGGGAGCAGTACTTC.